The entry below describes one T cell receptor (beta chain). The data were taken from a study of cytotoxic CD8 clonotypes in ibrutinib-treated CLL. Generated by immunoSEQ multiplex PCR, the TCRdb table keeps only in-frame clones and is missing some. The sample has around 140,000 clones, roughly 80% seen once. The germline V gene encodes CDR1 SGHRS and CDR2 YFSETQ. There are 15 residues in the CDR3. Unmatched junction bases numbered 4, after V lost 3 bases and J lost 5 bases. The clonotype originates from a human donor with chronic lymphocytic leukemia. The chain recombines TRBV5-1 with TRBJ2-1; 11 bases match TRBD2. The sample consisted of PBMCs, taken after 12 months of ibrutinib treatment. This chain's CDR3 is CASSSTSGTHNEQFF. The CDR3 DNA reads as TGCGCCAGCAGCTCGACTAGCGGGACCCACAATGAGCAGTTCTTC.